This T cell receptor (beta chain) derives from a study of patients and donors after allogeneic stem cell transplantation. V dropped 5 bases and J dropped 1; count of bases not matched to a gene: 12. CDR3 length equals 18 residues. CDR1 is MNHEY and CDR2 is SMNVEV in the germline V gene (reference sequence). TCRdb itself ran the RT-PCR reads through MiXCR, one entry per CDR3 protein. The top ten hold 6% of the sample, which has 900,000 to 1,000,000 distinct CDR3 sequences, approximately 18% seen once. A few counts support this clonotype. This chain connects TRBV27 to TRBJ2-2; 8 bases agree with TRBD2. The sequencing sample was made of blood, either unsorted or a sorted T cell fraction (not recorded which). This sequence originates from a human donor who was either an allogeneic HSCT recipient or a stem cell or donor lymphocyte infusion donor (not recorded which). It is not recorded whose cells these are; they may come from a transplant donor. The CDR3 spells CASSPTNGRAMNTGELFF. CDR3 in DNA: TGTGCCAGCAGTCCTACCAACGGGAGGGCAATGAACACCGGGGAGCTGTTTTTT.